The 27 T cell receptor beta chains listed next were all sequenced from one sample in a study of blood T cell repertoires in COVID-19. The data were produced by immunoSEQ multiplex PCR, yet TCRdb's version contains in-frame clones alone and is incomplete. Altogether fewer than 400,000 clones are present, roughly 90% being singletons, with the ten largest covering approximately 1.8%. The sequencing sample was made of peripheral blood. The receptors shown here come from a woman aged 25 to 39 with COVID-19, enrolled during active disease.

The V gene is TRBV19, the J gene TRBJ2-7; possible D gene TRBD2, 5 bases. This CDR3 is built from 12 residues. The ends were cut back, 3 bases at V and 2 bases at J, with 5 bases in the middle. The germline gives CDR1 LNHDA, CDR2 SQIVND (reference sequence). The CDR3 loop reads CASSIGTYEQYF. In nucleotides, the CDR3 is TGTGCCAGTAGTATCGGGACCTACGAGCAGTACTTC.

Only one count was recorded for this clone. The V call is TRBV15, the J call TRBJ2-1, with a weak D call TRBD1 (6 bases). Trimming left V 3 bases short and J 5 bases short, with 17 bases between. The CDR3 runs to 16 residues. Germline lookup yields CDR1 LNHNV and CDR2 YYDKDF (reference sequence). The CDR3 spells CATSRGAYVGDNEQFF. As DNA, the CDR3 is TGTGCCACCAGCAGGGGGGCGTATGTAGGGGACAATGAGCAGTTCTTC.

As concerns this clone: This same CDR3 is encoded by further DNA sequences in the sample. The V gene is TRBV19, the J gene TRBJ1-1; D not resolved. The V end was cut by 1 base, the J end by 5 bases, with 8 bases between. Germline V gives CDR1 LNHDA, CDR2 SQIVND (reference sequence). There are 13 residues in the CDR3. The CDR3 DNA sequence: TGTGCCAGTAGTATAGGCGGGAGTACTGAAGCTTTCTTT. Translated, it gives CASSIGGSTEAFF.

The chain couples TRBV6-5 to TRBJ2-5, with TRBD2 matching 9 bases. The CDR3 extends over 13 amino acids. V was pared by 7 bases and J by 2 bases, with 2 bases of the junction left unmatched. Germline-derived CDR1 and CDR2 are MNHEY and SVGAGI. The CDR3 bases are TGTGCCAGCAAAGCGGGGGGTCAAGAGACCCAGTACTTC. Translation: CASKAGGQETQYF.

The chain carries TRBV9 and TRBJ1-6, with 8 nucleotides matching TRBD1. The CDR3 spans 14 residues. Germline CDR1 SGDLS, CDR2 YYNGEE. Unmatched junction bases numbered 2, after V lost 0 bases and J lost 9 bases. The CDR3 sequence is CASSVGQGASPLHF. CDR3 nucleotides: TGTGCCAGCAGCGTAGGGCAGGGGGCTTCACCCCTCCACTTT.

This clone was counted only a few times. V usage is TRBV10-3 and J usage is TRBJ2-7, with 7 bases matching TRBD1. This CDR3 has 14 residues. The germline gives CDR1 ENHRY, CDR2 SYGVKD. Losses at the gene ends were 6 bases for V and 4 bases for J; bases not matched to a gene: 9. DNA of the CDR3: TGTGCCATCAGACGGGACAGAACCCATTACGAGCAGTACGTC. This encodes CAIRRDRTHYEQYV.

This rearrangement joins TRBV7-3 to TRBJ2-2, with a possible D match to TRBD2 (6 bases). This CDR3 is 16 amino acids long. V shed 6 bases and J shed 5 bases, with 19 bases lying between them. Per the germline V gene, CDR1 is SGHTA and CDR2 is FQGTGA. In DNA, the CDR3 is TGTGCCAGCAGGGCTGAGTGGGGCGCGGGGACCGGGGAGCTGTTTTTT. Protein product: CASRAEWGAGTGELFF.

V and J are TRBV30 and TRBJ1-5; the D gene is possibly TRBD1 (6 bases). The V and J ends lost 3 bases and 6 bases respectively, with 15 bases between them. Germline CDR1 and CDR2: GTSNPN and SVGIG (reference sequence). The CDR3 covers 14 residues. Here the CDR3 DNA reads TGTGCCTGGAGCGAGTACAGGGTGAGTCAGCCCCAGCATTTT. The encoded protein is CAWSEYRVSQPQHF.

The chain is built from TRBV7-9 and TRBJ2-7, with no clear D. This CDR3 region has 13 residues. Germline V gene data show CDR1 as SEHNR and CDR2 as FQNEAQ (reference sequence). Trimming shortened V by 3 bases and J by 4 bases, and 10 bases separated the two germline ends. CDR3 sequence reads: CASSLAGSYEQYF. The DNA for the CDR3 is TGTGCCAGCAGCTTGGCAGGCTCTTACGAGCAGTACTTC.

J is TRBJ1-1 and V is TRBV27, with no clear D. The CDR3 runs 13 residues. V was pared by 5 bases and J by 3 bases, with 10 bases between. CDR1 and CDR2 from the germline V gene are MNHEY and SMNVEV (reference sequence). CDR3 sequence (DNA): TGTGCCAGCAGTCCCTTCCAGTACACTGAAGCTTTCTTT. It encodes CASSPFQYTEAFF.

There are a few counts of this clone. The V and J genes are TRBV19 and TRBJ1-1; no clear D gene. Germline-derived CDR1 and CDR2 are LNHDA and SQIVND (reference sequence). The CDR3 covers 15 residues. The V end was cut by 7 bases, the J end by 3 bases, with 18 bases between. The CDR3 nucleotides read TGTGCCAGTACCCCCGTCGGGAGGTCGGACACTGAAGCTTTCTTT. This codes for CASTPVGRSDTEAFF.

The chain employs TRBV4-1 and TRBJ2-4; 11 nucleotides align to TRBD2. V lost 3 bases, J lost 12 bases, and 7 bases stayed unmatched. Germline V gene sequence: CDR1 MGHRA, CDR2 YSYEKL. The CDR3 runs to 14 residues. The CDR3 here is CASSQLAGGRYQYF. CDR3 DNA sequence: TGCGCCAGCAGCCAGCTAGCGGGGGGTCGTTATCAGTACTTC.

This rearrangement joins TRBV5-8 to TRBJ2-1; the match to TRBD1 covers 7 bases. This CDR3 has 16 residues. CDR1 is SGHTS, CDR2 YDEGEE, per germline. The trim removed 1 base at V and 7 bases at J, leaving 11 bases unmatched. The chain's CDR3 is CASSLTGTVPLNEQFF. Here the CDR3 DNA reads TGTGCCAGCAGCTTGACCGGGACAGTTCCCCTAAATGAGCAGTTCTTC.

The rearrangement links TRBV5-1 to TRBJ1-2; weak D call: TRBD1 (6 bases). Germline CDR1 and CDR2: SGHRS and YFSETQ. The length of the CDR3 is 14 residues. V was pared by 2 bases and J by 5 bases, with 13 bases between. The CDR3 spells CASSFPDSVYGYTF. DNA for the CDR3: TGCGCCAGCAGCTTCCCGGACAGCGTTTATGGCTACACCTTC.

V is TRBV7-9 and J is TRBJ1-2, with D perhaps matching TRBD1 (5 bases). V was trimmed by 3 bases and J by 3 bases, leaving 23 bases between them. The CDR3 covers 18 residues. Germline values: CDR1 SEHNR, CDR2 FQNEAQ (reference sequence). CDR3 coding DNA: TGTGCCAGCAGCTTTCGGAGCAGGGTGGCCGGATTCGACTATGGCTACACCTTC. Protein: CASSFRSRVAGFDYGYTF.

The chain employs TRBV15 and TRBJ2-3; 10 bases are a match to TRBD2. This CDR3 is built from 21 residues. The V gene's germline CDR1 is LNHNV and CDR2 YYDKDF (reference sequence). Trimming cost V 0 bases and J 0 bases; bases outside gene matches: 15. This CDR3 is CATSRDVTSGAARSSTDTQYF. The CDR3 DNA reads TGTGCCACCAGCAGAGATGTAACTAGCGGGGCGGCTCGTTCTAGCACAGATACGCAGTATTTT.

This clone was detected only a few times. The chain couples TRBV24-1 to TRBJ2-3; 12 nucleotides align to TRBD2. Germline V gene data show CDR1 as KGHDR and CDR2 as SFDVKD. The CDR3 is 17 residues long. Germline trimming cut 4 bases from V and 3 bases from J; bases unmatched to any gene: 7. The CDR3 DNA is TGTGCCACCAGTGACCCAGGACTAGCGGGGAAGACAGATACGCAGTATTTT. It codes for CATSDPGLAGKTDTQYF.

The rearrangement uses TRBV24-1 and TRBJ1-1, with D perhaps matching TRBD1 (6 bases). V lost 12 bases, J lost 1 base, and 11 bases lay in between. The CDR3 runs to 12 residues. Germline values: CDR1 KGHDR, CDR2 SFDVKD. The CDR3 DNA sequence: TGTGCCGTCCGGGACACGAACACTGAAGCTTTCTTT. It is translated as CAVRDTNTEAFF.

V gene TRBV28 combines with J gene TRBJ1-5, with D possibly being TRBD1 (5 bases). Per the germline V gene, CDR1 is MDHEN and CDR2 is SYDVKM. This CDR3 spans 13 amino acids. V was shortened by 8 bases and J by 7 bases, with 15 bases between the two germline ends. As DNA, the CDR3 is TGTGCCAGCCGAGGGGCGGGGAGGCAGCCCCAGCATTTT. It encodes CASRGAGRQPQHF.

The J gene is TRBJ1-3, the V gene TRBV6-5; perhaps TRBD1 as D (6 bases). Trimming shortened V by 6 bases and J by 3 bases, and 12 bases separated the two germline ends. This CDR3 comprises 14 residues. The germline V gene encodes CDR1 MNHEY and CDR2 SVGAGI. The CDR3 reads CASRKGDGGNTIYF. CDR3 bases: TGTGCCAGCAGAAAGGGGGACGGTGGAAACACCATATATTTT.

The chain couples TRBV3-1 (or the pseudogene TRBV3-2) to TRBJ2-6; 8 bases line up with TRBD1. Germline V gene sequence: CDR1 LGHDT, CDR2 YNNKEL (reference sequence). Germline trimming cut 4 bases from V and 5 bases from J; bases unmatched to any gene: 4. The CDR3 is 15 amino acids. CDR3 amino acids: CASSPGTGWANVLTF. DNA of the CDR3: TGTGCCAGCAGCCCCGGGACAGGTTGGGCCAACGTCCTGACTTTC.

This chain links TRBV6-5 with TRBJ1-5; D uncertain. The CDR3 contains 12 residues. Germline V gives CDR1 MNHEY, CDR2 SVGAGI. The V end was cut by 5 bases, the J end by 2 bases, with 4 bases between. CDR3 DNA sequence: TGTGCCAGCAGTCTCGGCAATCAGCCCCAGCATTTT. Translating it yields CASSLGNQPQHF.

Notes on this clone: Other DNA variants within this sample encode the same CDR3. The V gene is TRBV9, the J gene TRBJ2-1; TRBD2 agrees at 8 bases. Germline CDR1 and CDR2: SGDLS and YYNGEE. The CDR3 loop spans 15 amino acids. With 0 bases clipped from V and 4 bases from J, the junction kept 3 bases outside the gene matches. In nucleotides, the CDR3 is TGTGCCAGCAGCGTAGATAGCGGGGCTTACAATGAGCAGTTCTTC. It is translated as CASSVDSGAYNEQFF.

The gene calls are TRBV19 and TRBJ1-4; 10 bases line up with TRBD1. V lost 6 bases to trimming and J lost 6 bases; unmatched junction nucleotides: 7. The V gene's germline CDR1 is LNHDA and CDR2 SQIVND (reference sequence). This CDR3 has 15 amino acids. The CDR3 loop is CASRQTGTGDEKLFF. The CDR3 bases are TGTGCCAGTAGACAAACTGGGACAGGGGATGAAAAACTGTTTTTT. Full variable domain (remainder filled in from reference TRBV19 and TRBJ1-4): DGGITQSPKYLFRKEGQNVTLSCEQNLNHDAMYWYRQDPGQGLRLIYYSQIVNDFQKGDIAEGYSVSREKKESFPLTVTSAQKNPTAFYLCASRQTGTGDEKLFFGSGTQLSVL.

The V gene is TRBV27, the J gene TRBJ1-6; D remains ambiguous. V was shortened by 6 bases and J by 8 bases, with 14 bases between the two germline ends. The V gene's germline CDR1 is MNHEY and CDR2 SMNVEV (reference sequence). The CDR3 is 14 residues long. In DNA form, the CDR3 reads TGTGCCAGCAGCCTTGCCTTAGCACATTCACCCCTCCACTTT. Residues: CASSLALAHSPLHF.

The chain couples TRBV19 to TRBJ2-7, with 11 bases aligning to TRBD1. There are 14 residues in the CDR3. V shed 5 bases, J shed 3 bases, and the junction held 3 bases outside the gene matches. Germline CDR1 and CDR2: LNHDA and SQIVND (reference sequence). CDR3 coding DNA: TGTGCCAGTAGTTGGGGACAGGGGGGCTACGAGCAGTACTTC. Protein: CASSWGQGGYEQYF.

CDR3 residues: CATSRADRKNTEAFF. The CDR3 DNA is TGTGCCACCAGCAGAGCCGACAGAAAGAACACTGAAGCTTTCTTT. The rearrangement uses TRBV15 and TRBJ1-1, with D maybe TRBD1 (5 bases). The germline gives CDR1 LNHNV, CDR2 YYDKDF (reference sequence). Trimming removed 1 base from V and 1 base from J, with 10 bases in between. This CDR3 contains 15 residues.